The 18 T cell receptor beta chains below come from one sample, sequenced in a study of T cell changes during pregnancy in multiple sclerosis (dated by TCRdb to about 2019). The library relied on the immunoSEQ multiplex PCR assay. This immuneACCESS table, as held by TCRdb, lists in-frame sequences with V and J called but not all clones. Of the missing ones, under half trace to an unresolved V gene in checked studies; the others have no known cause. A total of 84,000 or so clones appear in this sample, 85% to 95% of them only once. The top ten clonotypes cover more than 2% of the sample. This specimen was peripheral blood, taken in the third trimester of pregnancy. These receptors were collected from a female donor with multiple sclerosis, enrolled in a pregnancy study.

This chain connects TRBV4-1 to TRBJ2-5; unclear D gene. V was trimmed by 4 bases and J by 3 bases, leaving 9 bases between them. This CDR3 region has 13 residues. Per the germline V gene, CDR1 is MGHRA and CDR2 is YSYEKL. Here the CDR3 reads CASSLYPKETQYF. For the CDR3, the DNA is TGCGCCAGCAGCCTCTATCCAAAAGAGACCCAGTACTTC.

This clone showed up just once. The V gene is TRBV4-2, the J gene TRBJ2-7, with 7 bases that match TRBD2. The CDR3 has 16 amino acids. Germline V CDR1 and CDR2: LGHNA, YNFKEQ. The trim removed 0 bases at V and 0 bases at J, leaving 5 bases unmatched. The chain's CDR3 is CASSQDVGLVSYEQYF. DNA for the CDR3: TGTGCCAGCAGCCAAGATGTAGGACTAGTCTCCTACGAGCAGTACTTC.

In DNA, the CDR3 is TGTGCCAGCAGTGGAAAGAAGATAGCCGGCTACACCTTC. Translated: CASSGKKIAGYTF. The chain recombines TRBV25-1 with TRBJ1-2; no reliable D call. The V end lost 4 bases, the J end lost 8 bases, and 14 bases lay between the germline ends. Germline CDR1 MGHDK, CDR2 SYGVNS. CDR3 length: 13 amino acids.

CDR3: CASSLVLLAGGQETQYF. The CDR3 nucleotides are TGCGCCAGCAGCTTGGTCCTCCTAGCGGGGGGGCAGGAGACCCAGTACTTC. The chain joins TRBV5-1 to TRBJ2-5; 12 positions match TRBD2. The CDR3 loop spans 17 amino acids. The V and J ends lost 0 bases and 5 bases, in that order; junction bases with no gene match: 8. Germline V gene sequence: CDR1 SGHRS, CDR2 YFSETQ.

The CDR3 protein is CARNKYNEQFF. CDR3 coding DNA: TGCGCCAGAAACAAGTACAATGAGCAGTTCTTC. The chain recombines TRBV5-1 with TRBJ2-1; D gene unclear. Germline V gene lookup returns CDR1 SGHRS and CDR2 YFSETQ. V shed 8 bases and J shed 4 bases, with 7 bases lying between them. The CDR3 sequence is 11 residues long.

CDR3 nucleotides: TGTGCCAGCAGTCTTACGACTAGCTTGAACAATGAGCAGTTCTTC. It yields the protein CASSLTTSLNNEQFF. The rearrangement uses TRBV6-5 and TRBJ2-1; 7 positions match TRBD2. Germline V gives CDR1 MNHEY, CDR2 SVGAGI. V was clipped by 5 bases and J by 5 bases; unmatched bases: 9. This CDR3 has 15 amino acids.

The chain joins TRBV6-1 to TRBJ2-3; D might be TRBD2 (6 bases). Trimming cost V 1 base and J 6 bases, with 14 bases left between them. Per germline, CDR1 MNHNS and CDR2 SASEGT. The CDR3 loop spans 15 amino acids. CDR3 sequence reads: CASSEVGTPRDTQYF. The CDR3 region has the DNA TGTGCCAGCAGTGAAGTTGGGACTCCTCGGGATACGCAGTATTTT.

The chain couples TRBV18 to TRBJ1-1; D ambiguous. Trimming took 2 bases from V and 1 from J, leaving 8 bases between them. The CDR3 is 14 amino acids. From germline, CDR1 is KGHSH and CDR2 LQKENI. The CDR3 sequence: CASSPTAANTEAFF. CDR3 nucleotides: TGTGCCAGCTCACCAACAGCAGCGAACACTGAAGCTTTCTTT.

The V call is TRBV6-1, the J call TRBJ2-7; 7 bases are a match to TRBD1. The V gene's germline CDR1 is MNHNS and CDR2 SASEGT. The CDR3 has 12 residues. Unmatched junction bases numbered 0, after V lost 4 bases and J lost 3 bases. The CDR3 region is CASSGDSYEQYF. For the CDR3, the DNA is TGTGCCAGCAGTGGGGACAGCTACGAGCAGTACTTC.

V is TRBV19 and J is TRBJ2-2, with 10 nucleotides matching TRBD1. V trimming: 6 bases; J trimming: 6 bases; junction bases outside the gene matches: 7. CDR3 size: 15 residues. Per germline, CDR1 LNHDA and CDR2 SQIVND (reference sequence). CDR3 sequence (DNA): TGTGCCAGTAGCCCAACCGGGACAGGGGCCGGGGAGCTGTTTTTT. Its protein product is CASSPTGTGAGELFF.

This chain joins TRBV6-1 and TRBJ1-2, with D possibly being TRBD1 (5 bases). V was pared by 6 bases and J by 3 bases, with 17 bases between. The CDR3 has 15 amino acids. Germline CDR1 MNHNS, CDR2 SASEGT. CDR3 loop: CASRIPPDTYYGYTF. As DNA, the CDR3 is TGTGCCAGCAGGATCCCTCCGGACACCTACTATGGCTACACCTTC.

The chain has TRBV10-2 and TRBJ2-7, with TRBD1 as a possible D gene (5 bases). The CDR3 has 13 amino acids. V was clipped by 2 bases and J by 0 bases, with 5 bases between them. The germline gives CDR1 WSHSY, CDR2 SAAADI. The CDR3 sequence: CASSEGASYEQYF. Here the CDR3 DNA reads TGCGCCAGCAGTGAGGGGGCCTCCTACGAGCAGTACTTC.

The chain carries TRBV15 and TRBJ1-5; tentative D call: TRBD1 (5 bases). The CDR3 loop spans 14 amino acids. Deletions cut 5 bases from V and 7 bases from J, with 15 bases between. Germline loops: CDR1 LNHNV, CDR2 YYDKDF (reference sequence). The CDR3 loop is CATSPMGEGQPQHF. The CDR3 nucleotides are TGTGCCACCAGCCCCATGGGGGAGGGGCAGCCCCAGCATTTT.

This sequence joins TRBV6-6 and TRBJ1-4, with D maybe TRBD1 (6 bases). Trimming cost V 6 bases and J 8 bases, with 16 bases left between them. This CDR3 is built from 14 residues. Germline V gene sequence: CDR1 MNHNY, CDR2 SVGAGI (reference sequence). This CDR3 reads CASRTTGFEEKLFF. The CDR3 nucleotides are TGTGCCAGCAGAACCACAGGGTTCGAGGAAAAACTGTTTTTT.

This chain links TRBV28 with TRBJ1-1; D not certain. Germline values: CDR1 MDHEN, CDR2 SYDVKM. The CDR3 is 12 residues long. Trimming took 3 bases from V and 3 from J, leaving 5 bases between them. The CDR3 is CASSLRDTEAFF. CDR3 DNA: TGTGCCAGCAGTTTGAGAGACACTGAAGCTTTCTTT.

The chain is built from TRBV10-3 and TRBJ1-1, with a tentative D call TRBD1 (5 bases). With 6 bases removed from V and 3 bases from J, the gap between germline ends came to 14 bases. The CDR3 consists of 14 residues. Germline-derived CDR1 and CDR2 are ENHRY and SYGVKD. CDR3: CAISGFGGDTEAFF. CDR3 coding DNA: TGTGCCATCAGCGGGTTCGGGGGAGACACTGAAGCTTTCTTT.

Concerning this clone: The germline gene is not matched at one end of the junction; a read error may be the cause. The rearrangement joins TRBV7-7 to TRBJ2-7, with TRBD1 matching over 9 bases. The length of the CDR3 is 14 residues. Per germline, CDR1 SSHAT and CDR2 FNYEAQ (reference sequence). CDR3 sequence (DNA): TGTGCTAGCAGCTTATCCCCGGGACAGGGTGAAAAGTACTTC. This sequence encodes CASSLSPGQGEKYF.

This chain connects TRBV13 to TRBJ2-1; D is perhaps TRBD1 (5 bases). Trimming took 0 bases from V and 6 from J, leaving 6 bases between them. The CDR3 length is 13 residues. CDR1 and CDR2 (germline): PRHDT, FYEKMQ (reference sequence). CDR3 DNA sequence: TGTGCCAGCAGCTTAGGCAGGGCCAATGAGCAGTTCTTC. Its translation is CASSLGRANEQFF.